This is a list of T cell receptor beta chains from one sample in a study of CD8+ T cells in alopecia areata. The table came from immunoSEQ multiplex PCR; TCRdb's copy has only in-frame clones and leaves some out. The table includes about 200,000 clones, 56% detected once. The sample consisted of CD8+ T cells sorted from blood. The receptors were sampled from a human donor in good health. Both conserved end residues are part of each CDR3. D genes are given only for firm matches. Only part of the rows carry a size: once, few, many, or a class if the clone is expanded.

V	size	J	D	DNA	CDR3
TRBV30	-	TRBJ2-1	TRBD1	TGTGCCTGGGCGACAGGGGGCCCTTACAATGAGCAGTTCTTC	CAWATGGPYNEQFF
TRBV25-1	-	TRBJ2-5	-	TGTGCCAGCAGTGAATGGGGCGAGGAGACCCAGTACTTC	CASSEWGEETQYF
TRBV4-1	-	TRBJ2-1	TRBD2	TGCGCCAGCAGCGACCCACGAGCGGGGGGTAGCAATGAGCAGTTCTTC	CASSDPRAGGSNEQFF
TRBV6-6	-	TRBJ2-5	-	TGTGCCAGCAGCCACAAAGTAGGGACCCCCCAAGAGACCCAGTACTTC	CASSHKVGTPQETQYF
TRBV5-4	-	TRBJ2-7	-	TGTGCCAGCAGCAGGCGTGACTTATACGAGCAGTACTTC	CASSRRDLYEQYF
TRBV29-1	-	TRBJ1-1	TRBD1	TGCAGCACCCAACAGGGGACTGAAGCTTTCTTT	CSTQQGTEAFF
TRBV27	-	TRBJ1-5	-	TGTGCCAGCAGTTTACACCCCAGGGCCGATCAGCCCCAGCATTTT	CASSLHPRADQPQHF
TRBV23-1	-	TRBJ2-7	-	TGCGCCAGCAGTCAATCCCAGGGTGGGTCCTACGAGCAGTACTTC	CASSQSQGGSYEQYF
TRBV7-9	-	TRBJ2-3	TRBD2	TGTGCCAGCAGCTTTCCCGCGGGGGAGTCTACGCAGTATTTT	CASSFPAGESTQYF
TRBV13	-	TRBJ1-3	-	TGTGCCAGCAGCTTAGGCCGTGTTAGCAGGTTCTCTGGAAACACCATATATTTT	CASSLGRVSRFSGNTIYF
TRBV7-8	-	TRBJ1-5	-	TGTGCCAGCAGCTCTACAGGCTCCCAGCCCCAGCATTTT	CASSSTGSQPQHF
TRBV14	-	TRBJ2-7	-	TGTGCCAGCAGCCACGCGACCGCCTACGAGCAGTACTTC	CASSHATAYEQYF
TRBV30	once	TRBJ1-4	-	TGTGCCTGGCAACGGACGGTGGGTGAAAAACTGTTTTTT	CAWQRTVGEKLFF
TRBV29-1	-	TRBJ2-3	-	TGCAGCGTTGAGGGGATCTCGGGAGATACGCAGTATTTT	CSVEGISGDTQYF
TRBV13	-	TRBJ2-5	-	TGTGCCAGCAGTCCCTCAGGGGCGGGCTGGGGCGAGACCCAGTACTTC	CASSPSGAGWGETQYF
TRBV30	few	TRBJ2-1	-	TGTGCCTGGAGTGTATCTAGCTATGAGCAGTTCTTC	CAWSVSSYEQFF
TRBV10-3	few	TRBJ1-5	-	TGTGCCATCAGTGATGAGGACTTAGACAATCAGCCCCAGCATTTT	CAISDEDLDNQPQHF
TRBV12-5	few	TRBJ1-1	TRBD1	TGTGCTAGTGGCCCAGGACAGGGAACGAACACTGAAGCTTTCTTT	CASGPGQGTNTEAFF
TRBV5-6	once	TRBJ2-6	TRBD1	TGTGCCAGCAGCTTAAACGACAGGGGCTGGTCCGGGGCCAACGTCCTGACTTTC	CASSLNDRGWSGANVLTF
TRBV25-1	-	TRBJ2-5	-	TGTGCCAGCAGTGACCATGGGGAGACCCAGTACTTC	CASSDHGETQYF